The rows below give T cell receptor beta chains drawn from one sample of a study of T cells expressing NK-cell markers. After re-calling the 5' RACE reads, TCRdb lists one entry per CDR3 protein, DNA absent. The sample has fewer than 550,000 distinct CDR3 sequences; the top ten hold roughly 1.4%. Sequenced input: blood T cells: a sorted CD56 or NKG2C T cell subset, CD4+ or CD8+ T cells, or bulk PBMC T cells (not recorded which). The receptors come from a woman aged 50 to 65 in good health. CDR3s include the opening cysteine and the closing phenylalanine or tryptophan. The order of the fields is J gene, V gene, CDR3 protein.

j_call: TRBJ2-1
v_call: TRBV7-9
cdr3_aa: CASSSAGGRSNNEQFF

j_call: TRBJ2-1
v_call: TRBV5-1
cdr3_aa: CASSLVTGRYNEQFF

j_call: TRBJ1-2
v_call: TRBV6-5
cdr3_aa: CASRRDSAQGYTF

j_call: TRBJ2-5
v_call: TRBV10-3
cdr3_aa: CAIGSFSGRGGETQYF

j_call: TRBJ2-7
v_call: TRBV27
cdr3_aa: CASKGSDYEQYF

j_call: TRBJ2-1
v_call: TRBV6-4
cdr3_aa: CASSVEGGPWEQFF

j_call: TRBJ1-5
v_call: TRBV6-1
cdr3_aa: CASSNRGTFRPQHF

j_call: TRBJ2-3
v_call: TRBV4-1
cdr3_aa: CASSQEGLDTQYF

j_call: TRBJ1-2
v_call: TRBV5-1
cdr3_aa: CASSFTGDGYTF

j_call: TRBJ2-1
v_call: TRBV4-1
cdr3_aa: CASSQVPPEGQFF

j_call: TRBJ1-4
v_call: TRBV4-2
cdr3_aa: CASSQDDGRNEKLFF

j_call: TRBJ2-1
v_call: TRBV4-1
cdr3_aa: CASSQGLAGGEAYNEQFF

j_call: TRBJ2-2
v_call: TRBV30
cdr3_aa: CAWSRDSPNTGELFF

j_call: TRBJ2-3
v_call: TRBV5-1
cdr3_aa: CASSGLDPFTDTQYF

j_call: TRBJ2-1
v_call: TRBV25-1
cdr3_aa: CASSEGGSGGNEQFF

j_call: TRBJ2-1
v_call: TRBV7-3
cdr3_aa: CASSLGPSTYNEQFF

j_call: TRBJ2-7
v_call: TRBV12-3/TRBV12-4
cdr3_aa: CASSARWGGSAYEQYF

j_call: TRBJ2-2
v_call: TRBV4-2
cdr3_aa: CASSQEGGKGAGELFF

j_call: TRBJ2-3
v_call: TRBV4-2
cdr3_aa: CASSQDRGAGTSGRRPDTQYF

j_call: TRBJ2-2
v_call: TRBV29-1
cdr3_aa: CSVRPGERELFF

j_call: TRBJ2-1
v_call: TRBV12-5
cdr3_aa: CASGLVLGAAGALGNEQFF

j_call: TRBJ2-1
v_call: TRBV12-3/TRBV12-4
cdr3_aa: CASSFPPGYEQFF

j_call: TRBJ2-1
v_call: TRBV10-3
cdr3_aa: CAISDSPRQFF

j_call: TRBJ2-4
v_call: TRBV27
cdr3_aa: CASIGRGIAKNIQYF

j_call: TRBJ2-5
v_call: TRBV29-1
cdr3_aa: CSAGTSGRRGETQYF

j_call: TRBJ1-1
v_call: TRBV5-4
cdr3_aa: CASSPRTGDGTEAFF

j_call: TRBJ2-1
v_call: TRBV20-1
cdr3_aa: CSASSFRGQINEQFF

j_call: TRBJ2-5
v_call: TRBV6-5
cdr3_aa: CASSYSGLAGGTPLETQYF

j_call: TRBJ1-5
v_call: TRBV12-3/TRBV12-4
cdr3_aa: CASSLRTASNQPQHF

j_call: TRBJ1-1
v_call: TRBV28
cdr3_aa: CASRGTGGAGEAFF

j_call: TRBJ1-6
v_call: TRBV6-5
cdr3_aa: CASRRGQGNSPLHF

j_call: TRBJ2-3
v_call: TRBV19
cdr3_aa: CASGPPRDYTDTQYF

j_call: TRBJ1-5
v_call: TRBV12-3/TRBV12-4
cdr3_aa: CASKITGAPNQPQHF

j_call: TRBJ1-1
v_call: TRBV5-6
cdr3_aa: CASSLDRGLHTEAFF

j_call: TRBJ2-7
v_call: TRBV12-3/TRBV12-4
cdr3_aa: CASSYSGDRRTYEQYF

j_call: TRBJ2-7
v_call: TRBV27
cdr3_aa: CASIPLAGTGEQYF

j_call: TRBJ2-3
v_call: TRBV7-9
cdr3_aa: CASSLGLAGAQYF

j_call: TRBJ1-1
v_call: TRBV6-5
cdr3_aa: CASSAVRGATEAFF

j_call: TRBJ2-1
v_call: TRBV19
cdr3_aa: CATKPRTGGVDEQFF

j_call: TRBJ2-2
v_call: TRBV12-3/TRBV12-4
cdr3_aa: CASSSIPAGTAPTGELFF

j_call: TRBJ2-5
v_call: TRBV19
cdr3_aa: CASSPLWGLDRYQETQYF

j_call: TRBJ2-3
v_call: TRBV10-2
cdr3_aa: CASSPGTPPGTQYF

j_call: TRBJ1-4
v_call: TRBV4-1
cdr3_aa: CASSRGQGPINEKLFF

j_call: TRBJ1-1
v_call: TRBV11-3
cdr3_aa: CASSGPGGTEAFF

j_call: TRBJ2-4
v_call: TRBV7-2
cdr3_aa: CASSPPGTRKNIQYF

j_call: TRBJ2-3
v_call: TRBV24-1
cdr3_aa: CATSDFRQRQGELYF

j_call: TRBJ2-7
v_call: TRBV6-1
cdr3_aa: CASIDGRGLHEQYF

j_call: TRBJ1-3
v_call: TRBV4-2
cdr3_aa: CASSQGASKMGSVGNTIYF

j_call: TRBJ2-1
v_call: TRBV14
cdr3_aa: CASNLAGGSNEQFF

j_call: TRBJ2-1
v_call: TRBV25-1
cdr3_aa: CASSELSGNRNEQFF

j_call: TRBJ1-4
v_call: TRBV12-3/TRBV12-4
cdr3_aa: CASRLQGPGKLFF

j_call: TRBJ2-4
v_call: TRBV5-1
cdr3_aa: CASSLAPGANIQYF

j_call: TRBJ2-7
v_call: TRBV9
cdr3_aa: CASSVGLRREGRIEQYF

j_call: TRBJ1-4
v_call: TRBV18
cdr3_aa: CASSPELATNEKLFF

j_call: TRBJ2-1
v_call: TRBV12-3/TRBV12-4
cdr3_aa: CASSLTGPTPEQFF

j_call: TRBJ1-1
v_call: TRBV7-9
cdr3_aa: CASSSKGTLNTEAFF

j_call: TRBJ1-1
v_call: TRBV19
cdr3_aa: CASTPFRGMNTEAFF

j_call: TRBJ2-3
v_call: TRBV6-1
cdr3_aa: CASSMTDTQYF